This passage covers 2 T cell receptor beta chains from one sample sequenced in a study of vaccination effects on CD4 cells after COVID-19. No antigen is known for these receptors. ViraFEST assay sequencing came after antigen-specific CD4+ T cells were expanded with viral peptide pools. When less than 11 days of culture had elapsed, CD4+ T cells were isolated. Infection with SARS-CoV-2 occurred in the person between March and December 2020, and PCR confirmed it. Produced via immunoSEQ multiplex PCR; TCRdb's table is partial and in-frame only. Here the sample spans tens of thousands of clones, 70% to 80% being singletons. This material consisted of CD4+ T cells from PBMCs cultured with HCoV-NL63 spike peptides, taken before COVID-19 vaccination. Receptors were obtained from a human donor who had a prior SARS-CoV-2 infection.

This clone has more than one count but fewer than ten. V is TRBV5-8 and J is TRBJ2-7, with D unresolved. The CDR3 is 14 amino acids. The V gene lost 0 bases and the J gene lost 3 bases, with 10 bases spanning the gap. CDR1 is SGHTS and CDR2 is YDEGEE in the germline V gene. DNA for the CDR3: TGTGCCAGCAGCTTGGCCAGGAAGATCTACGAGCAGTACTTC. It specifies CASSLARKIYEQYF.

This clone was detected only a few times. CDR3 bases: TGCGCCAGCAGCCCCGACAGGATCTACGAGCAGTACTTC. Its translation: CASSPDRIYEQYF. The chain couples TRBV5-1 to TRBJ2-7; D may be TRBD1 (6 bases). Germline CDR1 reads SGHRS; CDR2 reads YFSETQ. The CDR3 runs 13 residues. The V end lost 4 bases, the J end lost 3 bases, and 11 bases lay between the germline ends. Drawing the rest from reference TRBV5-1 and TRBJ2-7, the complete variable domain is KAGVTQTPRYLIKTRGQQVTLSCSPISGHRSVSWYQQTPGQGLQFLFEYFSETQRNKGNFPGRFSGRQFSNSRSEMNVSTLELGDSALYLCASSPDRIYEQYFGPGTRLTVT.